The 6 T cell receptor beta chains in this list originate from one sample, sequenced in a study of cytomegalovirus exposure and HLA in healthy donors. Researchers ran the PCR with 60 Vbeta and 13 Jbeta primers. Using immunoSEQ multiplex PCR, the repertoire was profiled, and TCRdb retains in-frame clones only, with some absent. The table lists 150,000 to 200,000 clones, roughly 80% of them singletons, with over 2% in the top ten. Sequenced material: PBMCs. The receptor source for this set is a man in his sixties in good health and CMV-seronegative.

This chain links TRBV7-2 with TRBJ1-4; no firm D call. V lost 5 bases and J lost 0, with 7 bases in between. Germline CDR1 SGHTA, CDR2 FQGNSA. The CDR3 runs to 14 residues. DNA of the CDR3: TGTGCCAGCAGCCGGGAGGCAACTAATGAAAAACTGTTTTTT. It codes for CASSREATNEKLFF. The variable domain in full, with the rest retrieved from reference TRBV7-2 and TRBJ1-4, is GAGVSQSPSNKVTEKGKDVELRCDPISGHTALYWYRQSLGQGLEFLIYFQGNSAPDKSGLPSDRFSAERTGGSVSTLTIQRTQQEDSAVYLCASSREATNEKLFFGSGTQLSVL.

The CDR3 DNA is TGTGCCAGCAGCCTAGCGGGGGGGCCGGAAGAGACCCAGTACTTC. It specifies CASSLAGGPEETQYF. The chain is built from TRBV4-2 and TRBJ2-5; 11 bases are shared with TRBD2. V was clipped by 4 bases and J by 3 bases; unmatched bases: 4. This CDR3 is built from 15 residues. Germline V lookup: CDR1 LGHNA, CDR2 YNFKEQ.

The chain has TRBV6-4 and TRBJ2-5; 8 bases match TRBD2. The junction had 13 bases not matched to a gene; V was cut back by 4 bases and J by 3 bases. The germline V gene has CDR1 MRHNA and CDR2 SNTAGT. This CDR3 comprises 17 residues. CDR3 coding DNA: TGTGCCAGCAGTGCCCCGACCGGAGCGGGAGTGGAAGAGACCCAGTACTTC. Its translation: CASSAPTGAGVEETQYF.

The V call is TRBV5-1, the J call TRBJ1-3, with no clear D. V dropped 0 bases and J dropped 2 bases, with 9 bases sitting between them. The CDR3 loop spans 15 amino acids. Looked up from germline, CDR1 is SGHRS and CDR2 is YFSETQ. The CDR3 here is CASSLAGGTGNTIYF. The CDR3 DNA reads TGCGCCAGCAGCTTGGCAGGAGGCACTGGAAACACCATATATTTT.

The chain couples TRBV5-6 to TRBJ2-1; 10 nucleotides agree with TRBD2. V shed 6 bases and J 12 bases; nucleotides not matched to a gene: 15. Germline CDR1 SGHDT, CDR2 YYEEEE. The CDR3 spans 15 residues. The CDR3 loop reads CASIHWGVAGGRQFF. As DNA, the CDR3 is TGTGCCAGCATCCATTGGGGGGTAGCGGGAGGAAGGCAGTTCTTC.

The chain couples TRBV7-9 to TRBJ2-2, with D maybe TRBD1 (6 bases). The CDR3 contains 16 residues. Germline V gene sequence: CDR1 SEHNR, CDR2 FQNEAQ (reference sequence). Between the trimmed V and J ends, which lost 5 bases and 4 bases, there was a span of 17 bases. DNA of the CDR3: TGTGCCAGCAGCCCACAACGACAGGTGGTCACCGGGGAGCTGTTTTTT. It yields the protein CASSPQRQVVTGELFF.